Sequencing of this T cell receptor beta chain was carried out in a study of circulating CD8 cells and anti-PD-1 response in melanoma. Study context: Response groups: complete/partial responders versus stable/progressive non-responders. Whole-study results and caveats: Clonotype sharing was highest between DPOS and TIGIT subsets. Expanded sorted subsets were checked for tumor reactivity using peptides. DNEG was most diverse; TIGIT repertoires were least diverse.

TCR libraries were prepared from 15 ng of total RNA with the QIAseq Immune Repertoire TCR panel. TCRdb independently ran MiXCR on the reads; one entry per CDR3 protein. The data show about 490 distinct CDR3 sequences, 6.3% seen once. By share, this clonotype counts as medium-sized (0.01 to 0.1%). Its matching antigen is unknown. The junction had 13 bases not matched to a gene; V was cut back by 0 bases and J by 7 bases. Germline CDR1 reads SGHDN; CDR2 reads FVKESK. This CDR3 has 17 amino acids. From live CD3+CD8+TCRalphabeta+ cells, four PD-1 and/or TIGIT subsets were sorted. This TCR came from a human donor with melanoma. The input for sequencing was CD8+ T cells from PBMCs, taken at baseline or after one month of anti-PD-1 therapy (not recorded which). The gene calls are TRBV14 and TRBJ2-7; 9 bases agree with TRBD1. In DNA, the CDR3 is TGTGCCAGCAGCCAAGAATACTCGACAGGGGGATTTCGAGAGCAGTACTTC. Translated: CASSQEYSTGGFREQYF. The full variable domain, its missing parts supplied by reference TRBV14 and TRBJ2-7, is EAGVTQFPSHSVIEKGQTVTLRCDPISGHDNLYWYRRVMGKEIKFLLHFVKESKQDESGMPNNRFLAERTGGTYSTLKVQPAELEDSGVYFCASSQEYSTGGFREQYFGPGTRLTVT.